The T cell receptor (beta chain) described here comes from a study of HIV-infected patients and healthy controls. Alpha and beta constant-region primers primed reverse transcription of approximately 500 ng RNA. Alpha and beta chain libraries were made separately by chain-specific third strand synthesis with multiplexing indices. TCRdb reanalysed the 5' RACE reads using MiXCR and keeps one entry per CDR3 protein. The repertoire holds around 8,600 distinct CDR3 sequences, with more than 6.5% as singletons. This clonotype was seen many times. Found in a library prepared for alpha chains, this beta chain is an off-target read, and its abundance has little meaning. Antiretroviral therapy had run roughly three months, about 14 weeks, before follow-up blood collection. Whole blood was used without fractionation, so all unsorted peripheral T cells were included. Germline-derived CDR1 and CDR2 are DFQATT and SNEGSKA (reference sequence). J was trimmed by 6 bases and V by 2 bases; bases with no gene match: 3. The CDR3 loop spans 15 amino acids.

The source material was blood, sampled during antiretroviral therapy. The clonotype was recovered from an adult with HIV infection. This chain connects TRBV20-1 to TRBJ2-2, with 13 positions matching TRBD2. This CDR3 is CSARTTSGGAGELFF. CDR3 in DNA: TGCAGTGCTAGAACAACTAGCGGGGGGGCCGGGGAGCTGTTTTTT.